This T cell receptor (beta chain) stems from a study of identical twins. Broader study findings: In beta out-of-frame sequences, the excess sharing between twins was weaker.

Template switching introduced a universal primer site, and the cDNA bore unique molecular identifiers. TCRdb independently ran MiXCR on the 5' RACE reads; one entry per CDR3 protein. The sample holds about 570,000 distinct CDR3 sequences, roughly 9.5% seen once. In regard to this clonotype: As yet, its antigen is unknown.

The sample was also linked to a second study, of yellow fever vaccine responses in identical twins.

Input material: PBMCs. The sequence was obtained from a woman in her late teens or twenties in good health.

The CDR3, as DNA: TGCAGTGCCGGACAGGGGTCCAATGAGCAGTTCTTC. Residues: CSAGQGSNEQFF. V usage is TRBV20-1 and J usage is TRBJ2-1; 9 bases fit TRBD1. Germline V CDR1 and CDR2: DFQATT, SNEGSKA (reference sequence). CDR3 length: 12 residues. The trim removed 6 bases at V and 6 bases at J, leaving 3 bases unmatched.